This is a list of T cell receptor beta chains from one sample in a study of cytomegalovirus exposure and HLA in healthy donors. The protocol was immunoSEQ multiplex PCR, while the TCRdb copy is restricted to in-frame clones and leaves out a portion. The sample consists of 43,000 or so clones, roughly 60% of them appearing once. Sequencing was done on a sample of PBMCs. Source of these receptors: a human donor in good health. Both conserved end residues are part of each CDR3. D genes are given only for firm matches. Not all rows give a size; the values are once, few, many and, for expanded clones, a class.

V: TRBV7-9
size: .
D: .
J: TRBJ1-5
DNA: TGTGCCAGCAGCTCCCCGGACAGCCGCAATCAGCCCCAGCATTTT
CDR3: CASSSPDSRNQPQHF

V: TRBV11-2
size: few
D: TRBD1
J: TRBJ2-5
DNA: TGTGCCAGCAGCCCTAGACAGGGGGAGAAGACCCAGTACTTC
CDR3: CASSPRQGEKTQYF

V: TRBV7-9
size: few
D: TRBD1
J: TRBJ2-6
DNA: TGTGCCAGCACCACGCACCGGGACAGAAGCTCTGGGGCCAACGTCCTGACTTTC
CDR3: CASTTHRDRSSGANVLTF

V: TRBV10-3
size: .
D: TRBD1
J: TRBJ1-1
DNA: TGTGCCATCAGTGACAACAGGGGTGAAGCTTTCTTT
CDR3: CAISDNRGEAFF

V: TRBV6-1
size: .
D: TRBD1
J: TRBJ2-7
DNA: TGTGCCAGCACCCTAAGGGGGACAGCATACTACGAGCAGTACTTC
CDR3: CASTLRGTAYYEQYF

V: TRBV30
size: .
D: .
J: TRBJ2-4
DNA: TGTGCCTGGGCTCCCCGGGGAGTGGCAGCCAAAAACATTCAGTACTTC
CDR3: CAWAPRGVAAKNIQYF

V: TRBV7-2
size: few
D: TRBD2
J: TRBJ2-7
DNA: TGTGCCAGCAGCTTAGGCGGGGGGGGCTTGGGTGAGCAGTACTTC
CDR3: CASSLGGGGLGEQYF

V: TRBV9
size: .
D: .
J: TRBJ1-5
DNA: TGTGGCCCGGACAGCTACAATCAGCCCCAGCATTTT
CDR3: CGPDSYNQPQHF

V: TRBV18
size: .
D: TRBD2
J: TRBJ2-2
DNA: TGTGCCAGCTCACCGTTGGCGGGACTAGCACCAACCGGGGAGCTGTTTTTT
CDR3: CASSPLAGLAPTGELFF

V: TRBV25-1
size: .
D: .
J: TRBJ1-6
DNA: TGTGCCAGCAGCCTGGGGGGACATAATTCACCCCTCCACTTT
CDR3: CASSLGGHNSPLHF

V: TRBV7-2
size: .
D: TRBD1
J: TRBJ2-1
DNA: TGTGCCAGCAGCTTACAGACGGGACAGGTCTACAATGAGCAGTTCTTC
CDR3: CASSLQTGQVYNEQFF

V: TRBV5-4
size: .
D: TRBD1
J: TRBJ2-7
DNA: TGTGCCAGCAGCTTACCCGGGACAGGGTCTCACGAGCAGTACTTC
CDR3: CASSLPGTGSHEQYF

V: TRBV7-8
size: .
D: TRBD1
J: TRBJ1-2
DNA: TGTGCCAGCAGCCGAGGACAGGGCAAGGGGACTAACTATGGCTACACCTTC
CDR3: CASSRGQGKGTNYGYTF

V: TRBV6-5
size: .
D: .
J: TRBJ2-6
DNA: TGTGCCAGCAGCACCAGTTTCTCTGGGGCCAACGTCCTGACTTTC
CDR3: CASSTSFSGANVLTF

V: TRBV5-6
size: .
D: .
J: TRBJ1-4
DNA: TGTGCCAGCAGCCATATTGTTGGTACGGGAAAACTGTTTTTT
CDR3: CASSHIVGTGKLFF

V: TRBV20-1
size: .
D: .
J: TRBJ2-5
DNA: TGCAGTGCTAGAGATCCGGGGACCCAGTACTTC
CDR3: CSARDPGTQYF

V: TRBV5-1
size: .
D: TRBD2
J: TRBJ2-3
DNA: TGCGCCAGCAGCTTTCAACTAGCGGCGACCACAGATACGCAGTATTTT
CDR3: CASSFQLAATTDTQYF

V: TRBV27
size: .
D: .
J: TRBJ2-7
DNA: TGTGCCAGCAGTCTATACCGGGTTGGCTACGAGCAGTACTTC
CDR3: CASSLYRVGYEQYF

V: TRBV9
size: .
D: .
J: TRBJ2-7
DNA: TGTGCCAGCAGCGACTCGAGCCAACTCGGCGAGCAGTACTTC
CDR3: CASSDSSQLGEQYF

V: TRBV28
size: .
D: TRBD1
J: TRBJ1-2
DNA: TGTGCCAGCAGTTCTCCCGGGACAGGGTTTGGGGGCTACACCTTC
CDR3: CASSSPGTGFGGYTF

V: TRBV5-1
size: .
D: TRBD2
J: TRBJ2-5
DNA: TGCGCCAGCACGCGGGGGGACGAGACCCAGTACTTC
CDR3: CASTRGDETQYF

V: TRBV29-1
size: .
D: TRBD1
J: TRBJ1-2
DNA: TGCAGCGTAAGGGACAGCACTAACTATGGCTACACCTTC
CDR3: CSVRDSTNYGYTF

V: TRBV28
size: .
D: .
J: TRBJ1-6
DNA: TGTGCCAGCACGAGAGTAGACAGTCGGAATTCACCCCTCCACTTT
CDR3: CASTRVDSRNSPLHF

V: TRBV7-9
size: few
D: .
J: TRBJ2-7
DNA: TGTGCCAGCAGCTTGGTAGCCTACGAGCAGTACTTC
CDR3: CASSLVAYEQYF

V: TRBV18
size: .
D: .
J: TRBJ1-5
DNA: TGTGCCAGCTCTGCCACGGGGGGGCCCCAGCATTTT
CDR3: CASSATGGPQHF

V: TRBV10-3
size: .
D: .
J: TRBJ2-1
DNA: TGTGCCATCAGTGAGTCGACGGGGGTTGACAATGAGCAGTTCTTC
CDR3: CAISESTGVDNEQFF

V: TRBV7-9
size: .
D: TRBD1
J: TRBJ2-7
DNA: TGTGCCAGCAGCCTATTAAAACCGGGACAGGGAAACGAGCAGTACTTC
CDR3: CASSLLKPGQGNEQYF

V: TRBV5-1
size: few
D: TRBD2
J: TRBJ2-7
DNA: TGCGCCAGCAGCTTGTTAACGGGGGGCTCCTACGAGCAGTACTTC
CDR3: CASSLLTGGSYEQYF

V: TRBV29-1
size: .
D: .
J: TRBJ1-2
DNA: TGCAGCGTCCGTTTGAGCTATGGCTACACCTTC
CDR3: CSVRLSYGYTF

V: TRBV5-1
size: .
D: .
J: TRBJ2-7
DNA: TGCGCCAGCAGCTTTGGAGCGTGGGACATAAGCGAGCAGTACTTC
CDR3: CASSFGAWDISEQYF

V: TRBV6-5
size: .
D: .
J: TRBJ1-4
DNA: TGTGCCAGCAGTTACGAGACTCCTTATGAAAAACTGTTTTTT
CDR3: CASSYETPYEKLFF

V: TRBV6-1
size: .
D: .
J: TRBJ1-1
DNA: TGTGCCAGCAGAATACAGGGCGGGTACACTGAAGCTTTCTTT
CDR3: CASRIQGGYTEAFF

V: TRBV6-5
size: .
D: .
J: TRBJ1-2
DNA: TGTGCCAGCAGTTACTCCTTACAGGGAAACTATGGCTACACCTTC
CDR3: CASSYSLQGNYGYTF

V: TRBV6-1
size: once
D: .
J: TRBJ1-5
DNA: TGTGCCAGCAGTACAGGGTTATATAGCAATCAGCCCCAGCATTTT
CDR3: CASSTGLYSNQPQHF

V: TRBV5-1
size: few
D: .
J: TRBJ1-2
DNA: TGCGCCAGCAGCTTGGCGACGGAGGACTATGGCTACACCTTC
CDR3: CASSLATEDYGYTF

V: TRBV29-1
size: .
D: .
J: TRBJ1-2
DNA: TGCAGCGTTGAACTCTCTGACTATGGCTACACCTTC
CDR3: CSVELSDYGYTF

V: TRBV19
size: .
D: TRBD2
J: TRBJ2-3
DNA: TGTGCCAGTAGGGCCCCGGGGGGGACTAGCGGGGCCACGCAGTATTTT
CDR3: CASRAPGGTSGATQYF